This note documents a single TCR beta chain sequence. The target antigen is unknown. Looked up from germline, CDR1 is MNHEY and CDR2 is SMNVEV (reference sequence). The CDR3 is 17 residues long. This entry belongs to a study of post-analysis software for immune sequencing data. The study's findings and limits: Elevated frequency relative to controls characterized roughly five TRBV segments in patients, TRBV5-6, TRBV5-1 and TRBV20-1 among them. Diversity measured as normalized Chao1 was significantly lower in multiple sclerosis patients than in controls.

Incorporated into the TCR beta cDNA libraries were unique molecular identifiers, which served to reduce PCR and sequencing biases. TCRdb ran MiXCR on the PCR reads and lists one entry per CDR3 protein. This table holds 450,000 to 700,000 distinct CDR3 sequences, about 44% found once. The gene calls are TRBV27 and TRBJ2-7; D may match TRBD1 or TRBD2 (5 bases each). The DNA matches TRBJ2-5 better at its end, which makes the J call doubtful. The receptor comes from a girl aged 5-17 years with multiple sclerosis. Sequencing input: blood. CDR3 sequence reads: CASSLFPGRPGEETQYF. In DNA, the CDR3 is TGTGCCAGCAGCCTTTTCCCGGGACGGCCAGGTGAAGAGACCCAGTACTTC.